This record concerns one TCR beta chain sequence. What it binds is unknown. These data originate in a study of blood T cells in healthy people across ages. Study-level results: Unsorted PBMC input precluded a conclusive naive versus antigen-experienced comparison. Researchers report that TCR beta diversity correlated strongly with naive T cell percentage.

CDR1 is MNHEY and CDR2 is SVGAGI in the germline V gene. The junction had 10 bases not matched to a gene; V was cut back by 5 bases and J by 5 bases. The CDR3 covers 15 residues. Sample-barcoded 5' priming and a J-beta primer mix drove a second PCR of roughly 6 to 12 cycles. TCRdb re-called the 5' RACE reads through MiXCR, storing one row per CDR3 protein. Of hundreds of thousands of distinct CDR3 sequences listed, around 49% were seen once; the top ten hold roughly 34%. V is TRBV6-5 and J is TRBJ2-5; 8 bases agree with TRBD1. The sequencing sample was made of blood. The sequence was collected from an older woman in good health. The CDR3 DNA reads as TGTGCCAGCAGTGGTGCCGGGACAGGTGGTGAGACCCAGTACTTC. Residues: CASSGAGTGGETQYF.